This T cell receptor beta chain was captured in a study of blood T cell repertoires in COVID-19. Study-wide background: The samples span acute and convalescent COVID-19 from the United States, Italy and Spain. The analysed material was cDNA or gDNA that came from T cells, B-cell-depleted T cells, or PBMCs.

This CDR3 spans 16 amino acids. The V and J ends lost 2 bases and 8 bases respectively, with 19 bases between them. In germline, CDR1 is KGHSH, CDR2 LQKENI. Per the original data handling: Quantification of nucleated cells was approximated via reference gene primer amplification. Sequenced by immunoSEQ multiplex PCR; TCRdb stores in-frame clones only, minus some. Clone size and the V and J calls come from that table; the DNA yielded D and trimming. Here the sample spans about 200,000 clones, 70% to 90% being singletons. The receptor was derived from a human donor with active or convalescent COVID-19. The donor label of this sample is uncertain. V and J are TRBV18 and TRBJ2-1; possibly TRBD2 for D (6 bases). Sequenced: peripheral blood. The CDR3 sequence is CASSPGPPGVGDEQFF. For the CDR3, the DNA is TGTGCCAGCTCACCAGGACCGCCGGGGGTGGGGGATGAGCAGTTCTTC.